Ten or more counts support the clone carrying this T cell receptor beta chain. These data originate in a study of Graves' ophthalmopathy and Graves' hyperthyroidism. The CDR3 is 14 amino acids. Trimming pared 0 bases from V and 1 base from J, leaving 6 bases between. Per germline, CDR1 ENHRY and CDR2 SYGVKD. Ophthalmopathy-affected donors exhibited moderate-to-severe activity, CAS ≥3, NOSPECS ≥4, and duration under 3 months. The TCR beta CDR3 regions underwent amplification from RNA transcripts. The library came from an HTBI-primed first-round RT-PCR and a second-round multiplex PCR. TCRdb re-analysed the multiplex PCR reads in MiXCR, keeping a single row per CDR3 protein. The sample lists about 660,000 distinct CDR3 sequences; roughly two fifths were seen once.

V gene TRBV10-3 combines with J gene TRBJ1-1; D perhaps matches TRBD1 (5 bases). The receptor comes from an adult man with Graves' ophthalmopathy. The sequenced material came from peripheral blood. CDR3 loop: CAISESGQNTEAFF. The CDR3 DNA reads as TGTGCCATCAGTGAGTCCGGACAGAACACTGAAGCTTTCTTT.